The clone carrying this T cell receptor beta chain was detected a few times. Its antigen is as yet unknown. The sample has other DNA sequences that encode this CDR3 too. RNA extraction and reverse transcription yielded cDNA as sequencing template. Profiling relied on immunoSEQ multiplex PCR, and the TCRdb table lists in-frame clones only, not all of them. The table shows roughly 64,000 clones, with about 43% occurring only once. This record belongs to a study of CD8+ T cells in alopecia areata. For the study at large: Once tofacitinib had been taken for 6 to 18 months, 6 months off drug followed. General study results and limits: Amid tofacitinib therapy, many expanded lesional clones stayed present in scalp and blood.

Germline loops: CDR1 SQVTM, CDR2 ANQGSEA. The CDR3 runs 12 residues. Trimming cost V 4 bases and J 4 bases, with 7 bases left between them. Noted treatment: oral pan-JAK inhibitor, 5-10 mg twice daily. Those with alopecia areata gave lesional scalp punch biopsies and peripheral blood. V gene TRBV29-1 combines with J gene TRBJ2-2; no firm D call. The sample was CD8+ T cells sorted from blood, taken around week 37, from a patient treated with tofacitinib. This receptor was taken from a human donor with alopecia areata. This CDR3 is CSVAGPTGELFF. The CDR3 bases are TGCAGCGTTGCTGGACCCACCGGGGAGCTGTTTTTT.